This T cell receptor (beta chain) appears in the sequencing data of a study of monozygotic twins with inflammatory bowel disease. Blood samples, whole and unsorted for T cells, yielded the isolated total RNA. General study findings and limits: Varied immunosuppressive treatments among patients may have increased repertoire variability.

TCRdb derives one entry per CDR3 protein from the 5' RACE reads, leaving out DNA. With about 160,000 distinct CDR3 sequences in the sample, the ten largest clones hold approximately 2.5%. A note on this clonotype: What it binds is not known.

The sequence derives from a human donor with ulcerative colitis or Crohn's disease, or a healthy co-twin of an affected twin (not recorded which). Sequencing used blood.

The chain's CDR3 is CASIWTGGYEQYF. This chain links TRBV28 with TRBJ2-7; absent DNA, TCRdb's TRBD1 call cannot be checked. The CDR3 extends over 13 amino acids. Germline lookup yields CDR1 MDHEN and CDR2 SYDVKM.